This paragraph reports one T cell receptor beta chain. These data belong to a study of blood T cell repertoires in COVID-19. Using immunoSEQ multiplex PCR, the repertoire was profiled, and TCRdb retains in-frame clones only, with some absent. The sample records about 160,000 clones, 80% to 90% being singletons. The CDR3 loop spans 15 amino acids. The ends were cut back, 6 bases at V and 7 bases at J, with 19 bases in the middle. Germline CDR1 reads MDHEN; CDR2 reads SYDVKM. J is TRBJ1-5 and V is TRBV28; weak D call: TRBD1 (5 bases). This TCR came from a woman in her 70s with acute or convalescent COVID-19. The sample consisted of peripheral blood. The CDR3, as DNA: TGTGCCAGCAGAAGCTCTCAGGGTACTCACCAGCCCCAGCATTTT. It translates to CASRSSQGTHQPQHF.